This T cell receptor beta chain was sequenced during a study of cytomegalovirus exposure and HLA in healthy donors (dated by TCRdb to between 2016 and 2019). For context, the study as a whole: An earlier analysis of some 600 of the donors reported 276 Gb of sequence data and 117 million unique TCR beta sequences obtained from about 179 million T cells. An early release covering 550 to 700 HLA-typed donors comprised 250 to 350 gigabases of sequencing data and 65 million to 100 million unique TCR sequences. Among the roughly 370 genotyped donors, approximately 76% belonged to the genetic ancestry cluster associated with self-reported Caucasian donors. The study aimed to test whether cataloging public T cell receptors could reveal signatures of past pathogen exposure. The T cell repertoires of some 700 subjects were profiled by immunosequencing and related to cytomegalovirus serostatus. Besides the first cohort of 550 to 750 subjects, a separate validation cohort made up of roughly 120 different subjects was used. To predict cytomegalovirus infection status, the study brought together high-throughput TCR immunosequencing, statistical association of individual TCRs with disease status, and machine learning. A later analysis re-examined previously published TCR beta repertoires from roughly 650 donors and added high-resolution HLA genotyping to investigate patterns of TCR occurrence. Rather than drawing on any new phenotypic data, the later analysis identified candidate immune exposures from TCR beta sequences and the way those sequences occurred across donors. An earlier analysis of 587 of the donors used high-throughput TCR beta sequencing to judge whether each TCR beta V gene segment behaved as functional or pseudogenic. Donor age, sex, ethnicity and CMV serostatus were compiled alongside the repertoire data. In a later genetic analysis, genome-wide SNP genotypes for 398 of the 666 donors were used, and that subset was treated as a discovery cohort. Every discovery cohort repertoire had been produced on one sequencing platform. Class I and class II HLA loci were covered by the typing at four-digit resolution. The number of typed donors differed by locus: about 629-640 for A, B, C, DRB1 and DQB1; 522 for DQA1; roughly 600 for DPA1; and approximately 450 for DPB1. Because of strong linkage in the cohort, roughly five DR-DQ haplotypes were treated as single units for association and clustering. Among about 410 genotyped donors of the cohort, an average of around 250,000 unique TCR beta nucleotide sequences was sequenced per donor, of which roughly 18% were non-productive.

This clone was picked up one time. The specificity of this receptor is unknown. Per-base qualities were not stored, and no clone one base away is much larger. What the authors observed across the whole study: A further reported finding was that TCR beta sequences accurately predicted the HLA-A and HLA-B alleles for most subjects in the first cohort. For the cohort, immune exposure information was limited to CMV serostatus. It was suggested by the authors that the approach could potentially be generalized to other disease states and immunological phenotypes. Specific HLA alleles were associated with 18,000 or so TCR beta sequences at a false discovery rate of 0.05 in a later analysis. Because some donors lacked HLA typing at each locus, the association tests relied only on the typed subset. In a later genetic analysis, a missense DCLRE1C variant was associated with V-gene and J-gene trimming of TCR beta chains, and the association was replicated in an independent cohort. Compared with the roughly 710-donor mean, donors in an Asian-associated ancestry cluster had fewer N-insertions in productive TCRs, according to a later genetic analysis. When HLA alleles, especially DR and DQ, strongly co-occurred, attributing TCR associations to individual alleles was difficult. This cohort had only TCR beta chains sequenced, and the lack of alpha or paired-chain data limited which features could be detected. In vitro tests confirmed that a few of the cytomegalovirus-associated TCR beta chains recognize cytomegalovirus antigens. The sequencing pipeline was judged likely to have produced a cluster of highly shared sequence variants as a technical artifact. Correlated functional status among segregating V segments might be attributable to linkage disequilibrium, but an unknown experimental factor could not be ruled out. Several of the top co-occurrence clusters appeared to be linked to parvovirus B19, influenza, CMV and Epstein-Barr virus, according to a later analysis. Because counts were too low, roughly 18 rarely observed V segments, including chromosome 9 orphons, were left out of the earlier analysis of a few hundred of the donors. In both the original and validation cohorts, the classifier was reported to diagnose cytomegalovirus status with high specificity and sensitivity. In an earlier analysis of about 540 of the donors, most TCR beta V segments were observed in productive rearrangements about 90% or about 30% of the time, broadly matching IMGT annotations. In a later analysis, the rate of TCR association differed among HLA loci, with DRB1 alleles having the most associated TCRs and HLA-C alleles having the fewest. In a later analysis, most CMV-associated TCR beta chains were found to appear HLA-restricted, with HLA associations seemingly driven largely by CMV exposure. The study listed 170 or so TCR beta chains as associated with cytomegalovirus. Most TCR sequences were seen in very few donors, while some public TCRs were found in many individuals. The presence/absence analyses assumed that sequencing depth was roughly uniform across donors, and that assumption may not be true. A later analysis found that HLA-associated TCR beta chains were more clonally expanded and had lower generation probabilities than equally common non-associated chains.

The cohort comprised several hundred healthy bone marrow donors. At the time of sampling, every cohort member was nominally healthy, though immune exposures that went unrecorded were likely present. The donor was CMV seronegative and belonged to the group of over 350 seronegative cohort members. Each donor provided a peripheral blood sample, and peripheral blood mononuclear cells were used for TCR beta sequencing. Genomic DNA was extracted from the blood cell samples with the Qiagen DNeasy Blood Extraction Kit. Libraries were prepared through the immunoSEQ multiplex PCR assay. The multiplex PCR relied on a mix of 60 forward primers for TCR Vbeta segments and 13 reverse primers for TCR Jbeta segments. The CDR3 region of rearranged TCR beta genes was amplified from genomic DNA by a multiplex PCR assay. On the Illumina HiSeq System, the amplified TCR beta libraries were sequenced as 87-base-pair reads. The original pipeline was this. A later analysis counted tens of millions of unique TCR beta chains across the 500 to 850 repertoires, and about 10 million of these chains were shared by at least two donors. To remove PCR and sequencing errors, raw reads were error-corrected and collapsed into unique sequences using a nearest-neighbor algorithm that merged closely related sequences. To assign V, D and J gene segments, CDR3 sequences were aligned to IMGT reference sequences. For a sequence to be retained, a match of at least six nucleotides to both a V gene segment and a J gene segment was required. A rearrangement counted as productive if the CDR3 had no stop codons and remained in frame with V and J, and every other rearrangement counted as non-productive. CDR3 was defined according to IMGT convention as the region running from the second conserved V-encoded cysteine to the conserved J-encoded phenylalanine. The earlier analysis of 500 to 600 of the donors excluded sequences that lacked an unambiguous match to a single V gene segment. In an earlier analysis of a few hundred of the donors, V segments were called functional above 56.7% productive rearrangements and were called segregating when the between-donor standard deviation exceeded 5%. A statistical classification framework was developed to diagnose cytomegalovirus status using the catalog of TCR beta chain sequences. V and J gene assignment, in a later analysis, came from comparing TCR nucleotide sequences with IMGT/GENE-DB human TR gene sequences. The TCRdist pipeline was used in a later analysis to assign CDR3 sequences and most-parsimonious VDJ recombination scenarios. A later analysis defined each TCR beta chain by its CDR3 amino acid sequence plus V-gene family, and excluded reads lacking a unique V-gene family. To address suspected cross-contamination and a sequencing artifact, a later analysis removed a few hundred highly shared, low-generation-probability nucleotide sequences. In a later analysis, a clonal expansion index for each public chain was calculated from normalized within-repertoire ranks of inferred template counts. Generation probabilities in a later analysis came from a VDJ recombination model fitted to out-of-frame rearrangements, and those results were checked against IGoR. In a later analysis, hypergeometric tests were used to score TCR-TCR, TCR-HLA and TCR-CMV co-occurrence, with a repertoire-size bias correction applied to TCR pairs. To estimate false discovery rates, a later analysis permuted the HLA or CMV assignments 20 times. In a later analysis, co-occurring TCRs were grouped using DBSCAN, with TCRdist sequence similarity added in when clustering inside HLA-allele-positive subsets. Co-occurrence clustering excluded repertoires with fewer than 30,000 or more than 120,000 public chains, plus five with anomalous nucleotide sharing. TCRdb holds this immuneACCESS table with in-frame rearrangements only. Some clones are missing; in checked studies, unresolved V genes explain under half, and the rest has no known cause. V and J calls and clone size are given by that table; D and trimming were obtained from the DNA. For this sample there are roughly 100,000 clones; under 85% appear just once. Clones ranked in the top ten supply roughly 6% of the sample.

The source is a young man in good health and CMV-seronegative. The sample comprised PBMCs.

The nucleotide sequence reads as follows: TGTGCCAGCAGCCTACGGACTAGCGGGGGAAACACCGGGGAGCTGTTTTTT. This is translated as CASSLRTSGGNTGELFF. The rearrangement combines TRBV7-8 with TRBJ2-2, with 13 bases in between that match TRBD2. From the cysteine through the phenylalanine, the CDR3 covers 17 amino acids. Only the CDR3 DNA stays, 51 bases, in frame from base 1. Relative to germline, V is missing 5 bases and J is missing 2 bases, with 5 bases of the junction outside any gene match. Reading the germline V gene gives CDR1 SGHVS and CDR2 FQNEAQ.